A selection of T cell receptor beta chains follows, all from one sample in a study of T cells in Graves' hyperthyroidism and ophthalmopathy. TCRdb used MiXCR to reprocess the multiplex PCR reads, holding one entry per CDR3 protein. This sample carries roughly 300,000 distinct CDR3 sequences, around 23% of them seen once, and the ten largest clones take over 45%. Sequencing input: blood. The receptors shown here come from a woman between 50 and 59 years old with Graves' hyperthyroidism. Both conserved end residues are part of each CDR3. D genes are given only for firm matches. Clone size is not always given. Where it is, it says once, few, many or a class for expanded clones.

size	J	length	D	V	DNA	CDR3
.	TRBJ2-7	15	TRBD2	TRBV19	TGTGCCAGTAGTACCCCTAGCGGGAGGGGTTCCGAGCAGTACTTC	CASSTPSGRGSEQYF
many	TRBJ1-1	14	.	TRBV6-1	TGTGCCAGCAGTGAAAACAGGGCCTTCTCTGAAGCTTTCTTT	CASSENRAFSEAFF
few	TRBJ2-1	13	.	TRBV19	TGTGCCAGTAGTACACAGGGATACAATGAGCAGTTCTTC	CASSTQGYNEQFF
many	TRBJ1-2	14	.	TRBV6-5	TGTGCCAGCGGAGGCAGGGCGGACCTTCTTGGCTACACCTTC	CASGGRADLLGYTF
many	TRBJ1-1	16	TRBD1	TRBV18	TGTGCCAGCTCACCGCCTAGGGGACAGGGGGGCACTGAAGCTTTCTTT	CASSPPRGQGGTEAFF
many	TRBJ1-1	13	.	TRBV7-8	TGTGCCAGCAGCTTAGACGGGGACACTGAAGCTTTCTTT	CASSLDGDTEAFF
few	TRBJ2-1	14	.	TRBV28	TGTGCCAGCAGCAGGCCCCGACAGAACAATGAGCAGTTCTTC	CASSRPRQNNEQFF
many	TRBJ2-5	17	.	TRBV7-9	TGTGCCAGCAGCCCGTCGCGAGCGCGGGTGAGCTGGGAGACCCAGTACTTC	CASSPSRARVSWETQYF
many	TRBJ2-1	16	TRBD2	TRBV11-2	TGTGCCAGCAGCTTAGTTGGAGGGCGGGGGTACAATGAGCAGTTCTTC	CASSLVGGRGYNEQFF
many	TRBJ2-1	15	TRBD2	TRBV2	TGTGCCAGCAGTGAAGAGGTGGGACTAGCGGGTGAGCAGTTCTTC	CASSEEVGLAGEQFF
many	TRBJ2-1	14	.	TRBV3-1	TGTGCCAGCAGCCACCTAACAGGTTTAAATGAGCAGTTCTTC	CASSHLTGLNEQFF
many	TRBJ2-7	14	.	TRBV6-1	TGTGCCAGCAGTCCCTGGCAACAGGGCTACGAGCAGTACTTC	CASSPWQQGYEQYF
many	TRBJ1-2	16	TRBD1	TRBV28	TGTGCCAGCAGTTTAGGGGGACAGGGCTCTAACTATGGCTACACCTTC	CASSLGGQGSNYGYTF
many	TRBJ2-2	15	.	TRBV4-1	TGCGCCAGCAGCCAGGTTTCTGGTGTAACCGGGGAGCTGTTTTTT	CASSQVSGVTGELFF
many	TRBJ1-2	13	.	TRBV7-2	TGTGCCAGCAGACCGACTAAGACGGGCGGCTACACCTTC	CASRPTKTGGYTF
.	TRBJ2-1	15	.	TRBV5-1	TGCGCCAGCAAGGACGGTCTCAGCTCCTACAATGAGCAGTTCTTC	CASKDGLSSYNEQFF
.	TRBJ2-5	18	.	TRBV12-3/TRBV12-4	TGTGCCAGCAGCTTAGGTATTGGAGGGCCTAGATTTCAAGAGACCCAGTACTTC	CASSLGIGGPRFQETQYF
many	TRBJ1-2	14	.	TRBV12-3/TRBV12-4	TGTGCCAGCAGTTGGTTGGACGTCGCTGGTGGCTACACCTTC	CASSWLDVAGGYTF
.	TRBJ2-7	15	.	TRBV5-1	TGCGCCAGCAGCTTCTCCGGACAGAGTCCCCACGAGCAGTACTTC	CASSFSGQSPHEQYF
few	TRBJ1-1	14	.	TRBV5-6	TGTGCCAGCAGCTCGATTAACCGACAGCTTGAAGCTTTCTTT	CASSSINRQLEAFF
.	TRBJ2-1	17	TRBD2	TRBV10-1	TGCGCCAGCAGTGAGGCCCCCCGTAGCGGGAGGCGGGATGAGCAGTTCTTC	CASSEAPRSGRRDEQFF
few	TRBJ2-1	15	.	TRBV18	TGTGCCAGCCCCCCCCTCGCGACAGCTAACAATGAGCAGTTCTTC	CASPPLATANNEQFF
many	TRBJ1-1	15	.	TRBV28	TGTGCCAGCAGTTTAGATCCGGGGACGTACACTGAAGCTTTCTTT	CASSLDPGTYTEAFF
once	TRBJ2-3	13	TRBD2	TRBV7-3	TGTGCCAGCAGCGTGCTCCGGGACTACTCGCAGTATTTT	CASSVLRDYSQYF
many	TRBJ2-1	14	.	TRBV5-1	TGCGCCAGCAGCCCGTACAGCTCCTACAATGAGCAGTTCTTC	CASSPYSSYNEQFF
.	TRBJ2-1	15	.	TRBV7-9	TGTGCCAGCAGCCCCCCTAGCTCGCCCTACAATGAGCAGTTCTTC	CASSPPSSPYNEQFF
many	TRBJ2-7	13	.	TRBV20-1	TGCAGTGCTTTGTCGGCAGGGATCTACGAGCAGTACTTC	CSALSAGIYEQYF
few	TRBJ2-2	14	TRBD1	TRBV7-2	TGTGCCAGCAGCTACCGACAGGGGGTCGGGGAGCTGTTTTTT	CASSYRQGVGELFF
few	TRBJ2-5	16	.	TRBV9	TGTGCCAGCAGCGTAGGAGACCAGAGGTACCAAGAGACCCAGTACTTC	CASSVGDQRYQETQYF
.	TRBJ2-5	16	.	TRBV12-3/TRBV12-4	TGTGCCAGCAGTTTAGCTGGTAGCGGAGGCAGGGAGACCCAGTACTTC	CASSLAGSGGRETQYF
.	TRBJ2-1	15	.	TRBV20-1	TGCAGTGCTAGAGACCCTGGGACTGACCCGAATGAGCAGTTCTTC	CSARDPGTDPNEQFF
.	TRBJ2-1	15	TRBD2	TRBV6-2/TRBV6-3	TGTGCCAGCAATCCAAGCGGGGCCGGGCGTATTGAGCAGTTCTTC	CASNPSGAGRIEQFF
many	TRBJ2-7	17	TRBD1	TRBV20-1	TGCAGTGCTAGAGTCCAACTACCGGGACAGTATCCCTACGAGCAGTACTTC	CSARVQLPGQYPYEQYF
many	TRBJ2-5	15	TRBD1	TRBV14	TGTGCCAGCAGCCAATGGACAGGGGGGATGGAGACCCAGTACTTC	CASSQWTGGMETQYF
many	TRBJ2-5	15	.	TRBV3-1	TGTGCCAGCAGCCAATTGAGCGGTAACTTGGAGACCCAGTACTTC	CASSQLSGNLETQYF
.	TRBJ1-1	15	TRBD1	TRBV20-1	TGCAGTGCTAGAGGACAGGGATCGGGGGACACTGAAGCTTTCTTT	CSARGQGSGDTEAFF
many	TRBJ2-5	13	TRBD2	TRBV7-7	TGTGCTAGCAGCGGGACTGGACAAGAGACCCAGTACTTC	CASSGTGQETQYF
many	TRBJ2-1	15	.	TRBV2	TGTGCCAGCAGTGAAGTTTCAAACGGCGTTGGGGAGCAGTTCTTC	CASSEVSNGVGEQFF
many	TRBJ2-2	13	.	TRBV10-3	TGTGCCATCAGTGAAGGAAACACCGGGGAGCTGTTTTTT	CAISEGNTGELFF
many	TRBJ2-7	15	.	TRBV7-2	TGTGCCAGCAGCTCAGCGGGACAGATCTCCTACGAGCAGTACTTC	CASSSAGQISYEQYF
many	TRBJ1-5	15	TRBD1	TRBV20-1	TGCAGTGCTACCCGGAGGACAGGGAGCAATCAGCCCCAGCATTTT	CSATRRTGSNQPQHF
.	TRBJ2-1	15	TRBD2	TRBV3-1	TGTGCCAGCAGCCAAGAAGCTAGCGGAATCTATGAGCAGTTCTTC	CASSQEASGIYEQFF
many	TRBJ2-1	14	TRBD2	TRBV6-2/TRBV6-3	TGTGCCAGCAGTTACTCCTTGGGAGGGAAAGTGCAGTTCTTC	CASSYSLGGKVQFF
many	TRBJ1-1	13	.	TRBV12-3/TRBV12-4	TGTGCCAGCAGTTTAAAGGAGGACACTGAAGCTTTCTTT	CASSLKEDTEAFF
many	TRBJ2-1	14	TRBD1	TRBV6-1	TGTGCCAGCAAACCGGGACAGGGAAACAATGAGCAGTTCTTC	CASKPGQGNNEQFF
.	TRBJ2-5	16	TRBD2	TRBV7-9	TGTGCCAGCAGCTTAGAAAGCGGGGGGGCATTGGAGACCCAGTACTTC	CASSLESGGALETQYF
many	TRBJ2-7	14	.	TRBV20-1	TGCAGTGCTAGAGATCCCAGAGGACCGTACGAGCAGTACTTC	CSARDPRGPYEQYF
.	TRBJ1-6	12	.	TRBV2	TGTGCCAGCACGTCCCGTTGGTCACCCCTCCACTTT	CASTSRWSPLHF